A selection of T cell receptor beta chains follows, all from one sample in a study of regulatory T cells in long-lasting Graves disease. TCRdb recomputed calls from the multiplex PCR reads with MiXCR, one row per CDR3 protein. The sample holds hundreds of thousands of distinct CDR3 sequences; approximately 15% are singletons and the top ten take more than 15%. A further study also used this sample, focusing on T cells in Graves' hyperthyroidism and ophthalmopathy.

The starting material was peripheral blood mononuclear cells (PBMCs), obtained at new diagnosis, from a patient treated with antithyroid drugs. All receptors derive from a woman between 25 and 40 years old with Graves disease. Both conserved end residues are trimmed from each CDR3.

J | V | CDR3
TRBJ2-2 | TRBV7-9 | ASSSSGTSGFGTGELF
TRBJ2-7 | TRBV29-1 | SGGDSYEQY
TRBJ2-7 | TRBV29-1 | SVALAGDSAYEQY
TRBJ1-5 | TRBV30 | AWSVGTGRANQPQH
TRBJ2-7 | TRBV6-9 | ASSYWPEQY
TRBJ2-7 | TRBV4-1 | ASSQDPSVNEQY
TRBJ1-3 | TRBV28 | ASSSQGARGNTIY
TRBJ1-5 | TRBV20-1 | SARNPQGASNQPQH
TRBJ1-1 | TRBV2 | ASSELQEVNTEAF
- | TRBV20-1 | SASGGRQETQY
TRBJ1-5 | TRBV15 | ATSSAPGQTVSHNQPQH
TRBJ2-3 | TRBV20-1 | SASPGLATDTQY
TRBJ1-2 | TRBV5-6 | ASVLGGQHYGYT
TRBJ1-6 | TRBV27 | ASSSTDRNSPLH
TRBJ1-1 | TRBV16 | ASSQYRDTEAF